Listed below are T cell receptor beta chains from one sample, sequenced in a study of blood T cell repertoires in COVID-19. Repertoires were generated with immunoSEQ multiplex PCR, while TCRdb's copy carries only in-frame clones and drops some. The profile shows approximately 280,000 clones, approximately 81% of them singletons. Material: PBMCs or T cells enriched from blood (not recorded which). The source is a woman between 45 and 60 years old who had recovered from COVID-19. Each CDR3 is given with its conserved first and last residue. Each record gives: D gene, clone size, J gene, V gene, CDR3 protein, CDR3 DNA. D genes are given only for firm matches. Size tells how often a clone was seen (once, few, many) or the class of an expanded clone, and some rows leave it out.

D: TRBD1
size: .
J: TRBJ2-2
V: TRBV19
CDR3: CASSIVSGRGTGELFF
DNA: TGTGCCAGTAGTATAGTCTCTGGCAGGGGGACCGGGGAGCTGTTTTTT

D: .
size: .
J: TRBJ2-3
V: TRBV30
CDR3: CAWRWSSSTDTQYF
DNA: TGTGCCTGGAGGTGGAGCTCTAGCACAGATACGCAGTATTTT

D: .
size: .
J: TRBJ1-4
V: TRBV19
CDR3: CASSISRGGEKLFF
DNA: TGTGCCAGTAGTATAAGTAGGGGTGGCGAAAAACTGTTTTTT

D: .
size: .
J: TRBJ1-1
V: TRBV5-1
CDR3: CASSLALAAAGAEAFF
DNA: TGCGCCAGCAGCTTGGCGTTGGCAGCAGCCGGAGCTGAAGCTTTCTTT

D: .
size: .
J: TRBJ2-7
V: TRBV5-5
CDR3: CASSPLLTEVGEQYF
DNA: TGTGCCAGCAGCCCTCTTTTGACCGAGGTGGGTGAGCAGTACTTC

D: .
size: .
J: TRBJ1-1
V: TRBV19
CDR3: CASSVQGSLNTEAFF
DNA: TGTGCCAGTAGTGTACAGGGATCTCTGAACACTGAAGCTTTCTTT

D: TRBD1
size: once
J: TRBJ1-4
V: TRBV28
CDR3: CASSLWGPGQGAREKLFF
DNA: TGTGCCAGCAGTTTATGGGGCCCGGGGCAGGGGGCGAGGGAAAAACTGTTTTTT

D: .
size: .
J: TRBJ1-1
V: TRBV6-5
CDR3: CASSYRFFRAPAEAFF
DNA: TGTGCCAGCAGTTACAGGTTTTTCAGGGCCCCAGCTGAAGCTTTCTTT

D: .
size: once
J: TRBJ2-6
V: TRBV5-4
CDR3: CASSLQVRASGANVLTF
DNA: TGTGCCAGCAGCTTACAAGTCAGGGCCTCTGGGGCCAACGTCCTGACTTTC

D: .
size: .
J: TRBJ1-5
V: TRBV5-8
CDR3: CASSLWEGKSQPQHF
DNA: TGTGCCAGCAGCTTGTGGGAGGGGAAGAGTCAGCCCCAGCATTTT

D: TRBD1
size: .
J: TRBJ1-2
V: TRBV11-2
CDR3: CASSLVGRGQSGYTF
DNA: TGTGCCAGCAGCTTAGTAGGCAGGGGGCAGAGTGGCTACACCTTC

D: TRBD2
size: few
J: TRBJ2-7
V: TRBV10-3
CDR3: CAIGETSGHIRDEQYF
DNA: TGTGCCATCGGGGAGACTAGCGGTCACATTAGAGACGAGCAGTACTTC

D: .
size: .
J: TRBJ2-3
V: TRBV4-2
CDR3: CASSRLPGESTDTQYF
DNA: TGTGCCAGCAGCCGTCTCCCAGGGGAGAGCACAGATACGCAGTATTTT

D: TRBD1
size: .
J: TRBJ1-1
V: TRBV5-1
CDR3: CASSSYDRAVRNTEAFF
DNA: TGCGCCAGCAGCTCCTATGACAGGGCGGTTAGGAACACTGAAGCTTTCTTT

D: .
size: .
J: TRBJ1-1
V: TRBV5-1
CDR3: CASSSGTSNTEAFF
DNA: TGCGCCAGCAGCTCCGGGACATCGAACACTGAAGCTTTCTTT

D: .
size: .
J: TRBJ2-7
V: TRBV7-6
CDR3: CASSSSASSYEQYF
DNA: TGTGCCAGCAGCTCCTCCGCTAGCTCCTACGAGCAGTACTTC

D: .
size: once
J: TRBJ1-1
V: TRBV9
CDR3: CASSVASRGEAFF
DNA: TGTGCCAGCAGCGTAGCATCCCGGGGTGAAGCTTTCTTT

D: .
size: few
J: TRBJ1-5
V: TRBV11-3
CDR3: CASSHVRQTDSNQPQHF
DNA: TGTGCCAGCTCCCACGTGCGACAGACCGATAGCAATCAGCCCCAGCATTTT

D: TRBD1
size: few
J: TRBJ1-1
V: TRBV4-1
CDR3: CASSQDQRDRANTEAFF
DNA: TGCGCCAGCAGCCAAGATCAGCGAGACAGGGCGAACACTGAAGCTTTCTTT

D: .
size: .
J: TRBJ1-4
V: TRBV18
CDR3: CASSPRHLPSTNEKLFF
DNA: TGTGCCAGCTCACCACGGCACCTCCCCTCAACTAATGAAAAACTGTTTTTT

D: TRBD1
size: .
J: TRBJ1-5
V: TRBV6-5
CDR3: CASSTGVAQPQHF
DNA: TGTGCCAGCAGTACAGGGGTGGCTCAGCCCCAGCATTTT

D: TRBD2
size: .
J: TRBJ2-7
V: TRBV4-2
CDR3: CASSQDGGGGYEQYF
DNA: TGTGCCAGCAGCCAAGATGGCGGGGGGGGATACGAGCAGTACTTC

D: TRBD2
size: .
J: TRBJ2-5
V: TRBV9
CDR3: CASSVGTSGSGLETQYF
DNA: TGTGCCAGCAGCGTAGGGACTAGCGGGAGTGGGCTGGAGACCCAGTACTTC

D: .
size: .
J: TRBJ1-2
V: TRBV18
CDR3: CASSRVPNYGYTF
DNA: TGTGCCAGCTCCAGGGTCCCTAACTATGGCTACACCTTC

D: .
size: .
J: TRBJ1-1
V: TRBV6-5
CDR3: CASSYYNRVNTEAFF
DNA: TGTGCCAGCAGTTACTACAACAGGGTGAACACTGAAGCTTTCTTT

D: .
size: .
J: TRBJ2-3
V: TRBV7-3
CDR3: CASSPSPGDTQYF
DNA: TGTGCCAGCAGCCCCTCTCCGGGAGATACGCAGTATTTT

D: .
size: .
J: TRBJ1-6
V: TRBV21-1
CDR3: CASSTSGTDHNSPLHF
DNA: TGTGCCAGCAGCACGTCCGGGACAGATCATAATTCACCCCTCCACTTT

D: .
size: .
J: TRBJ1-6
V: TRBV2
CDR3: CASSDTDLLVSPLHF
DNA: TGTGCCAGCAGCGACACCGATTTACTGGTGTCACCCCTCCACTTT

D: .
size: .
J: TRBJ1-4
V: TRBV2
CDR3: CASSELNEKLFF
DNA: TGTGCCAGCAGCGAGCTTAATGAAAAACTGTTTTTT

D: .
size: .
J: TRBJ2-2
V: TRBV9
CDR3: CASSSPGESGELFF
DNA: TGTGCCAGCAGCTCCCCCGGGGAATCCGGGGAGCTGTTTTTT

D: TRBD2
size: .
J: TRBJ2-1
V: TRBV6-2/TRBV6-3
CDR3: CASSNSGRDWNEQFF
DNA: TGTGCCAGCAGTAATAGCGGGAGGGATTGGAATGAGCAGTTCTTC

D: TRBD1
size: .
J: TRBJ1-2
V: TRBV24-1
CDR3: CATGPGQGTAPTF
DNA: TGTGCCACCGGACCGGGACAGGGGACGGCTCCAACCTTC

D: .
size: once
J: TRBJ2-3
V: TRBV4-2
CDR3: CASSQGVAGSGTDTQYF
DNA: TGTGCCAGCAGCCAAGGTGTAGCCGGGAGTGGCACAGATACGCAGTATTTT

D: TRBD1
size: .
J: TRBJ1-1
V: TRBV19
CDR3: CASSQTGVAAFF
DNA: TGTGCCAGTTCTCAGACAGGGGTGGCCGCTTTCTTT

D: .
size: .
J: TRBJ2-5
V: TRBV21-1
CDR3: CASSKALGDRVGQETQYF
DNA: TGTGCCAGCAGCAAAGCGCTGGGGGACAGGGTGGGCCAAGAGACCCAGTACTTC

D: .
size: once
J: TRBJ1-4
V: TRBV2
CDR3: CASSLDIVVFF
DNA: TGTGCCAGCAGTCTGGACATCGTGGTGTTTTTT

D: .
size: .
J: TRBJ1-1
V: TRBV24-1
CDR3: CATSGGGGTEAFF
DNA: TGTGCCACCAGTGGGGGCGGCGGTACTGAAGCTTTCTTT

D: .
size: .
J: TRBJ2-7
V: TRBV15
CDR3: CATSRPHEGLYEQYF
DNA: TGTGCCACCAGCAGACCTCACGAGGGCCTCTACGAGCAGTACTTC

D: TRBD2
size: .
J: TRBJ2-3
V: TRBV11-3
CDR3: CASSRGLAGVPDTQYF
DNA: TGTGCCAGCAGCCGGGGACTAGCGGGAGTCCCAGATACGCAGTATTTT

D: TRBD2
size: .
J: TRBJ2-4
V: TRBV7-2
CDR3: CASSLALASGQIQYF
DNA: TGTGCCAGCAGCTTAGCGCTGGCTAGCGGCCAAATTCAGTACTTC

D: TRBD2
size: .
J: TRBJ2-1
V: TRBV7-9
CDR3: CASSPGLAGVGDEQFF
DNA: TGTGCCAGCAGCCCGGGACTAGCGGGAGTTGGAGATGAGCAGTTCTTC

D: .
size: .
J: TRBJ1-1
V: TRBV29-1
CDR3: CSSRTAKGNTEAFF
DNA: TGCAGCTCGAGGACAGCGAAGGGGAACACTGAAGCTTTCTTT

D: TRBD2
size: once
J: TRBJ2-7
V: TRBV3-1/TRBV3-2
CDR3: CASSQSTSGGYEQYF
DNA: TGTGCCAGCAGCCAGTCGACTAGCGGGGGGTACGAGCAGTACTTC

D: TRBD1
size: .
J: TRBJ2-7
V: TRBV7-6
CDR3: CASSLRGQGAYEQYF
DNA: TGTGCCAGCAGCTTAAGGGGGCAGGGTGCCTACGAGCAGTACTTC

D: .
size: .
J: TRBJ2-5
V: TRBV12-3/TRBV12-4
CDR3: CASSFGGETQYF
DNA: TGTGCCAGCAGCTTCGGGGGAGAGACCCAGTACTTC

D: .
size: once
J: TRBJ1-1
V: TRBV27
CDR3: CASSFLAGNTEAFF
DNA: .

D: TRBD1
size: .
J: TRBJ1-1
V: TRBV19
CDR3: CASSFVRQGTNTEAFF
DNA: TGTGCCAGTAGTTTCGTCCGACAGGGAACCAACACTGAAGCTTTCTTT

D: TRBD2
size: .
J: TRBJ2-5
V: TRBV12-5
CDR3: CASAPDLAGQETQYF
DNA: TGTGCTAGTGCTCCGGATCTAGCGGGGCAAGAGACCCAGTACTTC

D: TRBD1
size: .
J: TRBJ2-1
V: TRBV24-1
CDR3: CATEGQGGDEQFF
DNA: TGTGCCACCGAGGGACAGGGGGGAGATGAGCAGTTCTTC

D: .
size: .
J: TRBJ1-6
V: TRBV5-4
CDR3: CASSLTSSYNSPLHF
DNA: TGTGCCAGCAGCTTGACGAGCTCCTATAATTCACCCCTCCACTTT

D: TRBD1
size: .
J: TRBJ1-6
V: TRBV9
CDR3: CASSAGQGAYNSPLHF
DNA: TGTGCCAGCAGCGCCGGACAGGGGGCATATAATTCACCCCTCCACTTT

D: .
size: .
J: TRBJ1-1
V: TRBV19
CDR3: CASSPWDSMNTEAFF
DNA: TGTGCCAGTAGTCCCTGGGACTCTATGAACACTGAAGCTTTCTTT

D: TRBD2
size: .
J: TRBJ2-7
V: TRBV9
CDR3: CASSVGSGYSYEQYF
DNA: TGTGCCAGCAGCGTAGGTAGCGGGTACTCCTACGAGCAGTACTTC